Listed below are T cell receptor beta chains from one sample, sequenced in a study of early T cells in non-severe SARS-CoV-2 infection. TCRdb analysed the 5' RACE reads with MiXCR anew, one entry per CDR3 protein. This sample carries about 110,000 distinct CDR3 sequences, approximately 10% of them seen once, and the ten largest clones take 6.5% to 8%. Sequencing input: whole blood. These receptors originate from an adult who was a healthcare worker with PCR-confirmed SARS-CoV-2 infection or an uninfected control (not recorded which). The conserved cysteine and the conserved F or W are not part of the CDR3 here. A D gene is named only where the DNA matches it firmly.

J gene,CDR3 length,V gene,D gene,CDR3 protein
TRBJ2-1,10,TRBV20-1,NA,SAVSGYNEQF
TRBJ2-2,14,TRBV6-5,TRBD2,ASSYGAGTVTGELF
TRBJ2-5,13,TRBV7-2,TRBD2,ASSLLSGRGETQY
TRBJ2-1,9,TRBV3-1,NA,ASSRLNEQF
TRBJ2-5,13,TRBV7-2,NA,ASSPVRVARATQY
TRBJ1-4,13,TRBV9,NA,ASSVEWGTNEKLF
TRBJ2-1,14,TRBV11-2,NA,ASSLFGGFSYNEQF
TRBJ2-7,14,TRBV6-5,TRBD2,ASSTYGTSGHYEQY
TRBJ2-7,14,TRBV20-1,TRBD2,SAPGLAGANSYEQY
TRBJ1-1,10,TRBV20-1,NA,SARREITEAF
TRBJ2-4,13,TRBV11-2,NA,ASSSLGQISTIQY
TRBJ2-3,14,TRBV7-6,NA,ASSSLPRWNTDTQY
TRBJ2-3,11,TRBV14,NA,ASAQTSTDTQY
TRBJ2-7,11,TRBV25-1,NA,ASTQDPLHEQY
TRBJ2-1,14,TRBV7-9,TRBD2,ASSARLAGGYNEQF
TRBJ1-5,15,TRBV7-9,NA,ASSLGTTRAGNQPQH
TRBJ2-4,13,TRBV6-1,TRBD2,ASSEERGGRNIQY
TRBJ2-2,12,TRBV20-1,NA,SARDRGVTGELF
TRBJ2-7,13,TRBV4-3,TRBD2,ASSQDVAGGYEQY
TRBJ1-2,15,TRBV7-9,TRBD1,ASSPLIGGASGDGYT
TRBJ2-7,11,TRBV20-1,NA,SARDSRDYEQY
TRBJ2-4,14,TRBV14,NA,ASSQAGDLAKNIQY
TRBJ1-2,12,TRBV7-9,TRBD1,ASSRQGLTHGYT
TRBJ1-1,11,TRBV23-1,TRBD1,ASEQGANTEAF
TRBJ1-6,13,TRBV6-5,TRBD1,ASSYDGQGGSPLH
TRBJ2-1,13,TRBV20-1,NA,SARGQGTIYNEQF
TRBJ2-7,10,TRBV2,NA,ASSVAEHEQY
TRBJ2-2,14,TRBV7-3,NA,ASSPSGEVNTGELS
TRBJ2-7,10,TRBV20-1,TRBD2,SAFRDYYEQY
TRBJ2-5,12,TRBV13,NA,ASSPLARRETQY
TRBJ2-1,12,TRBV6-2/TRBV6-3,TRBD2,ASTPSLAGNEQF
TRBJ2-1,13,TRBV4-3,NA,ASSQDSHSYNEQF
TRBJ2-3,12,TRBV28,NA,ASKLPHTADTQY
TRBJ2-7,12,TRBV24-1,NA,ATSEGRRGVEQY
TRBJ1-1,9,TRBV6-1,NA,ASNLNTEAF
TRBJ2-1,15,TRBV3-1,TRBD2,ASSPTAGTSGRSEQF
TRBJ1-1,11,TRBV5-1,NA,ASSLEPNTEAF
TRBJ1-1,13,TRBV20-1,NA,SARYTGRRNTEAF
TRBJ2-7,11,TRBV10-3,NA,AIGGAGIYEQY
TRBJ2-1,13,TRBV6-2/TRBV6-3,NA,ASSWRTPDGGEQF
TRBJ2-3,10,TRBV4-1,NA,ASSQATDTQY
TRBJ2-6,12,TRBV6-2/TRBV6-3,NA,ASRPLTGANVLT